The clone carrying this T cell receptor beta chain was seen more than once but under ten times. Germline V gene data show CDR1 as SEHNR and CDR2 as FQNEAQ (reference sequence). J lost 4 bases, V lost 5 bases, and 8 bases had no gene match. The CDR3 length is 15 residues. The data originate from a study of shared clonotypes between healthy human individuals. CD8 cells classed as naive were CD45RO-negative and positively selected for CCR7, excluding terminally differentiated effector memory CD45RA+ cells. Sequencing was performed with immunoSEQ multiplex PCR; in TCRdb, only in-frame clones are kept and a portion is missing. The data hold around 1.9 million clones, with about 93% observed a single time.

Sequencing input: naive CD8+ T cells from PBMCs. The source is a man aged 18 to 29 in good health. Some clones in this sample may be carry-over from other donors' samples. The chain recombines TRBV7-9 with TRBJ2-7, with 10 bases matching TRBD2. CDR3 sequence reads: CASSPSSGSWYEQYF. The CDR3 DNA reads TGTGCCAGCAGCCCTTCTAGCGGGAGTTGGTACGAGCAGTACTTC.